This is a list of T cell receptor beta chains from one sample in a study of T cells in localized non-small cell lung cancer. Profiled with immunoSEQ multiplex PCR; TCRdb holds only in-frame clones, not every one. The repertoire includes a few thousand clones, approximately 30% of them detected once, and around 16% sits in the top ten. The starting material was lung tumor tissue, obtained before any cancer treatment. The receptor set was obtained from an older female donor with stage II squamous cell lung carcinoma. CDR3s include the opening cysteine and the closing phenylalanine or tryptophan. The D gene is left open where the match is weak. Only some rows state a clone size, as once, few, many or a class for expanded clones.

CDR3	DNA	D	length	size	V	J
CASSLLAHDQETQYF	TGCGCCAGCAGCTTACTAGCACACGACCAAGAGACCCAGTACTTC	.	15	.	TRBV5-1	TRBJ2-5
CASSTGGTSGYNEQFF	TGTGCCAGCAGCACGGGAGGGACTAGCGGATACAATGAGCAGTTCTTC	TRBD2	16	few	TRBV6-8	TRBJ2-1
CSVSSLRFMNTEAFF	TGCAGCGTTTCCAGTCTCCGATTCATGAACACTGAAGCTTTCTTT	.	15	medium-sized	TRBV29-1	TRBJ1-1
CASSYGQRALNTEAFF	TGTGCCAGCAGTTACGGCCAGCGGGCCTTGAACACTGAAGCTTTCTTT	.	16	few	TRBV6-8	TRBJ1-1
CASSSSGTSGGYEQYF	TGTGCCAGCAGCTCCTCCGGGACTAGCGGGGGGTACGAGCAGTACTTC	TRBD2	16	.	TRBV11-1	TRBJ2-7
CASSSDTAYGYTF	TGTGCCAGCAGTTCTGACACGGCCTATGGCTACACCTTC	.	13	.	TRBV9	TRBJ1-2
CASSLVSSQETQYF	TGCGCCAGCAGCTTGGTGAGCAGTCAAGAGACCCAGTACTTC	.	14	.	TRBV5-1	TRBJ2-5
CASSYEEGVAFF	TGTGCCAGCAGTTACGAGGAGGGAGTAGCTTTCTTT	.	12	few	TRBV6-8	TRBJ1-1
CASSQGGSGEKLFF	TGCGCCAGCAGCCAAGGAGGCAGCGGTGAAAAACTGTTTTTT	.	14	few	TRBV1	TRBJ1-4
CASSIVSGDYEQYF	TGTGCCAGTAGTATAGTCTCAGGCGACTACGAGCAGTACTTC	.	14	.	TRBV19	TRBJ2-7
CASSGGQGKNTEAFF	TGTGCCAGTAGTGGCGGACAGGGAAAGAACACTGAAGCTTTCTTT	TRBD1	15	.	TRBV19	TRBJ1-1
CASSQGYRVHEQYF	TGTGCCAGCAGCCAAGGGTACAGGGTGCACGAGCAGTACTTC	.	14	few	TRBV14	TRBJ2-7
CASSPLSVAGANVLTF	TGTGCCAGCTCACCTTTGTCAGTAGCTGGGGCCAACGTCCTGACTTTC	.	16	.	TRBV18	TRBJ2-6
CASSVQAADTDTQYF	TGTGCCAGCAGCGTTCAGGCAGCGGACACAGATACGCAGTATTTT	.	15	medium-sized	TRBV9	TRBJ2-3
CATMLLPYGYTF	TGTGCCACCATGTTGTTGCCCTATGGCTACACCTTC	.	12	.	TRBV28	TRBJ1-2
CASSTPGTALRGYTF	TGTGCCAGCAGCACTCCCGGGACAGCCTTACGGGGCTACACCTTC	TRBD1	15	medium-sized	TRBV11-3	TRBJ1-2
CASSPPRTGPFYGYTF	TGTGCCAGCTCACCACCGAGGACAGGGCCGTTCTATGGCTACACCTTC	TRBD1	16	few	TRBV18	TRBJ1-2
CASSQDLGTGEYF	TGTGCCAGCAGCCAAGATCTTGGGACAGGGGAGTACTTC	TRBD1	13	few	TRBV14	TRBJ2-4
CASSWGQVDEAFF	TGTGCCAGCAGCTGGGGACAGGTCGACGAAGCTTTCTTT	TRBD1	13	.	TRBV7-1	TRBJ1-1
CASSLRQGAGNTIYF	TGTGCCAGCAGCTTAAGACAGGGGGCAGGAAACACCATATATTTT	TRBD1	15	.	TRBV7-8	TRBJ1-3
CASTQWDPNEQFF	TGTGCCAGTACCCAATGGGACCCAAATGAGCAGTTCTTC	.	13	few	TRBV19	TRBJ2-1
CASSYSSGVYYGYTF	TGTGCCAGCAGCTACAGTTCAGGAGTCTACTATGGCTACACCTTC	.	15	medium-sized	TRBV6-8	TRBJ1-2
CASSYSGFDTQYF	TGTGCCAGCAGTTACTCGGGGTTCGATACGCAGTATTTT	.	13	.	TRBV6-8	TRBJ2-3
CASSYTHSDGPLHF	TGTGCCAGCAGTTACACCCACAGCGACGGTCCCCTCCACTTT	.	14	few	TRBV6-8	TRBJ1-6
CASSPQGAGYGYTF	TGTGCCAGCTCACCACAGGGGGCTGGGTATGGCTACACCTTC	TRBD1	14	.	TRBV18	TRBJ1-2
CASSETTGNYGYTF	TGTGCCAGCAGCGAAACGACAGGGAACTATGGCTACACCTTC	TRBD1	14	.	TRBV11-3	TRBJ1-2
CASSIYVPLPDRGFYGYTF	TGTGCCAGTAGTATATACGTTCCCCTCCCTGACAGGGGATTCTATGGCTACACCTTC	TRBD1	19	.	TRBV19	TRBJ1-2
CAWSVPSGLNEKLFF	TGTGCCTGGAGTGTACCATCGGGGTTGAATGAAAAACTGTTTTTT	.	15	.	TRBV30	TRBJ1-4